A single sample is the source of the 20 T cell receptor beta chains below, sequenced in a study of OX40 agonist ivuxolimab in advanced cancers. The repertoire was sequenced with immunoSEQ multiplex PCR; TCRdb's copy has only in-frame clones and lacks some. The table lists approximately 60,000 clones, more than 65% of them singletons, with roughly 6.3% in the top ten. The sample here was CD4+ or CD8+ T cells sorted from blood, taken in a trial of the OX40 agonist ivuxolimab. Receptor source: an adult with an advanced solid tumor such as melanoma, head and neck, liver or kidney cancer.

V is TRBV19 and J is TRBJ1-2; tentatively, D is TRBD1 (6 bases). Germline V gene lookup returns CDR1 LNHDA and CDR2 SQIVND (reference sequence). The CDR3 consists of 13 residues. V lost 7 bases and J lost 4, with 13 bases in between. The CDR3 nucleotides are TGTGCCAGTACCACGAGGGGGGTCTATGGCTACACCTTC. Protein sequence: CASTTRGVYGYTF.

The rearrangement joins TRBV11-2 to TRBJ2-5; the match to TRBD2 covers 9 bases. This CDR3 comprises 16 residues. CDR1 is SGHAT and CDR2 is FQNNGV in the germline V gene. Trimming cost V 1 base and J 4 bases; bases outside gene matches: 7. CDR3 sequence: CASSLVGRGGLETQYF. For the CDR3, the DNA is TGTGCCAGCAGCTTAGTCGGGCGGGGGGGCCTAGAGACCCAGTACTTC.

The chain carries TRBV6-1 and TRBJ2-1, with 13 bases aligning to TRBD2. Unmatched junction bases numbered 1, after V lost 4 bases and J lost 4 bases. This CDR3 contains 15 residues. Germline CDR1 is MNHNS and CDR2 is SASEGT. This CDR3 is CASSGTSGSYNEQFF. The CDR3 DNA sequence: TGTGCCAGCAGTGGGACTAGCGGGAGTTACAATGAGCAGTTCTTC.

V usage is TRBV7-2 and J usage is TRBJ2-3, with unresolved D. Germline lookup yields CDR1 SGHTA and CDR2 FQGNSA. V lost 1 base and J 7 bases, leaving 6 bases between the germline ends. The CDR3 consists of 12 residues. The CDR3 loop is CASSLDHYTQYF. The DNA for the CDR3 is TGTGCCAGCAGCTTAGACCACTATACGCAGTATTTT.

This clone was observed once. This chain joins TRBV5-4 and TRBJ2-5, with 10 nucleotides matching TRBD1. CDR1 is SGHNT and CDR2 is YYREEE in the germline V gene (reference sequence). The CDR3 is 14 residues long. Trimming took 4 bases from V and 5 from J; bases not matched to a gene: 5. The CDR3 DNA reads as TGTGCCAGCAGCGGGACAGGGGTGGGGGAGACCCAGTACTTC. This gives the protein CASSGTGVGETQYF. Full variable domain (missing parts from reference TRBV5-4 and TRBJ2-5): ETGVTQSPTHLIKTRGQQVTLRCSSQSGHNTVSWYQQALGQGPQFIFQYYREEENGRGNFPPRFSGLQFPNYSSELNVNALELDDSALYLCASSGTGVGETQYFGPGTRLLVL.

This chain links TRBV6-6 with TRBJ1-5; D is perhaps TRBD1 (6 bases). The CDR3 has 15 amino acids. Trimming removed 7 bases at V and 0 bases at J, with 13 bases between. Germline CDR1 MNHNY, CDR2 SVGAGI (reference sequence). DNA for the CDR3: TGTGCCAGCACCCTGACAGGACCTAGCAATCAGCCCCAGCATTTT. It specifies CASTLTGPSNQPQHF.

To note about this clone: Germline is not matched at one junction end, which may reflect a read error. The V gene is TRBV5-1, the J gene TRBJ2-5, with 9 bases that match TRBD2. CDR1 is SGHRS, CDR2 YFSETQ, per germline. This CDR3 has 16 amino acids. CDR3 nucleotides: TGCGCCGGCAGCCCTAGCGGGGCCCCCATAATGGAGACCCAGTACTTC. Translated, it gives CAGSPSGAPIMETQYF.

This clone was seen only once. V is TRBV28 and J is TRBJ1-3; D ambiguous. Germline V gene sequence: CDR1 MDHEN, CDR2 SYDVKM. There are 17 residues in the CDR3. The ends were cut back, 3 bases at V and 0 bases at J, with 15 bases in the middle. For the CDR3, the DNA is TGTGCCAGCAGTTTGGGTTCAGATTTCAACTCTGGAAACACCATATATTTT. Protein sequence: CASSLGSDFNSGNTIYF.

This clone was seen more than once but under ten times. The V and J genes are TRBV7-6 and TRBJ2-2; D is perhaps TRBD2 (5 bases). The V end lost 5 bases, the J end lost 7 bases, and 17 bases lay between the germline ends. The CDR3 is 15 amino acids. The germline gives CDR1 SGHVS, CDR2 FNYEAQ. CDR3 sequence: CASSRSGSGGGELFF. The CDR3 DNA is TGTGCCAGCAGCAGGTCGGGGTCCGGAGGCGGGGAGCTGTTTTTT.

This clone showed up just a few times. The CDR3 here is CASSLDPGPGAYEQYF. The CDR3 DNA follows: TGCGCCAGCAGCTTGGACCCGGGGCCAGGGGCCTACGAGCAGTACTTC. The V and J genes are TRBV5-1 and TRBJ2-7; a weak D match, TRBD1 (6 bases). Trimming took off 0 bases at V and 2 bases at J, with 15 bases between the two ends. The CDR3 has 16 residues. The germline gives CDR1 SGHRS, CDR2 YFSETQ. The full variable domain, in which reference TRBV5-1 and TRBJ2-7 provide the parts outside the CDR3, is KAGVTQTPRYLIKTRGQQVTLSCSPISGHRSVSWYQQTPGQGLQFLFEYFSETQRNKGNFPGRFSGRQFSNSRSEMNVSTLELGDSALYLCASSLDPGPGAYEQYFGPGTRLTVT.

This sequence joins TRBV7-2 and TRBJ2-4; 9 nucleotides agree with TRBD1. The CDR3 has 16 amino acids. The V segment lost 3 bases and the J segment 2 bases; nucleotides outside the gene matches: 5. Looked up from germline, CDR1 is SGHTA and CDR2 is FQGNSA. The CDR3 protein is CASSFRQGVSKNIQYF. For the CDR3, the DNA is TGTGCCAGCAGCTTCAGACAGGGGGTGTCCAAAAACATTCAGTACTTC.

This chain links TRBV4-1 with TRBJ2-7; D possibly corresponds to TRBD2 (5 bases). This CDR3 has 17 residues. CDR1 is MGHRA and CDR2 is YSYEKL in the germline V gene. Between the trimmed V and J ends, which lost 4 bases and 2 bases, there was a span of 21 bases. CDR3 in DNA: TGCGCCAGCAGCCTGGCGATGGCCCGGGGTAACACCTACGAGCAGTACTTC. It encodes CASSLAMARGNTYEQYF.

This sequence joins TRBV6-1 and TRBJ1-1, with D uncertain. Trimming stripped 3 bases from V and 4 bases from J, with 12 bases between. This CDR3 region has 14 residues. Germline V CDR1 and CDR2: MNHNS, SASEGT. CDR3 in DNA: TGTGCCAGCAGTGACAACGGGGTCACCACTGAAGCTTTCTTT. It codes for CASSDNGVTTEAFF.

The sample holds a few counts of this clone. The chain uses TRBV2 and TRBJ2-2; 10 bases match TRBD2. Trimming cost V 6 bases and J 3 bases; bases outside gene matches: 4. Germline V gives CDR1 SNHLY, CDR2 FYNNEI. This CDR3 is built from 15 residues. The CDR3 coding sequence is TGTGCCAGCAGGAACCTAGCGGGAGACACCGGGGAGCTGTTTTTT. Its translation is CASRNLAGDTGELFF.

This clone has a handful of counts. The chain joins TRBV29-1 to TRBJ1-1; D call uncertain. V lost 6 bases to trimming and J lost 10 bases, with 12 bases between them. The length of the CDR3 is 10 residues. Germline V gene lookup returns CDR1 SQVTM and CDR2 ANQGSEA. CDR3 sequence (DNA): TGCAGCGTCATAGAGTTGCGAGCTTTCTTT. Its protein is CSVIELRAFF. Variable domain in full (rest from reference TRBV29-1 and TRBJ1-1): SAVISQKPSRDICQRGTSLTIQCQVDSQVTMMFWYRQQPGQSLTLIATANQGSEATYESGFVIDKFPISRPNLTFSTLTVSNMSPEDSSIYLCSVIELRAFFGQGTRLTVV.

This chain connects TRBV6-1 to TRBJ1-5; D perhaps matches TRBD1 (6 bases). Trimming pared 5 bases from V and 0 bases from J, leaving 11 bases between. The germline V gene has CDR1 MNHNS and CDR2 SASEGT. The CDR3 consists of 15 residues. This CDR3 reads CASSLTGHSNQPQHF. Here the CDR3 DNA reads TGTGCCAGCAGTCTGACAGGCCATAGCAATCAGCCCCAGCATTTT.

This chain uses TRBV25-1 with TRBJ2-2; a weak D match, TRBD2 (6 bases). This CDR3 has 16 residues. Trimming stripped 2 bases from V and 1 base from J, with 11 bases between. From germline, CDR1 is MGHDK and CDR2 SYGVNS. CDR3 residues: CASSEVGGMNTGELFF. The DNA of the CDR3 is TGTGCCAGCAGTGAAGTGGGCGGGATGAACACCGGGGAGCTGTTTTTT. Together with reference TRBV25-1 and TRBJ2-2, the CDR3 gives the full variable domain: EADIYQTPRYLVIGTGKKITLECSQTMGHDKMYWYQQDPGMELHLIHYSYGVNSTEKGDLSSESTVSRIRTEHFPLTLESARPSHTSQYLCASSEVGGMNTGELFFGEGSRLTVL.

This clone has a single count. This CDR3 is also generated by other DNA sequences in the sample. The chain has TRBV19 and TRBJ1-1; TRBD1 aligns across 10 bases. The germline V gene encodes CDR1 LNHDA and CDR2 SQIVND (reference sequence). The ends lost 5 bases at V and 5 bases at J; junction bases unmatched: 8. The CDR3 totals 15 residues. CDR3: CASSWDRGIGTEAFF. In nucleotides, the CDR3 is TGTGCCAGTAGTTGGGACAGGGGAATTGGGACTGAAGCTTTCTTT.

CDR3: CASSSRGGLNTEAFF. The CDR3 DNA sequence: TGCGCCAGCAGCTCGCGGGGGGGTTTGAACACTGAAGCTTTCTTT. This sequence joins TRBV5-1 and TRBJ1-1, with a tentative D call TRBD1 (5 bases). The CDR3 is 15 amino acids. V lost 3 bases to trimming and J lost 0 bases, with 12 bases between them. The germline gives CDR1 SGHRS, CDR2 YFSETQ.

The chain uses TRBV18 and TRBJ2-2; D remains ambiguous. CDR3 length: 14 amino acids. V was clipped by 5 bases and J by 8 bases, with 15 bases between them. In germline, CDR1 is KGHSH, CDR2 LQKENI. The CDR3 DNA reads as TGTGCCAGCTCAAGGCAAGCAGGTCTGGGGGAGCTGTTTTTT. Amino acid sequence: CASSRQAGLGELFF.